The subject of this entry is one T cell receptor (beta chain). This sample was taken from a study of CD8 T cells in Susac syndrome. Germline values: CDR1 SEHNR, CDR2 FQNEAQ (reference sequence). V lost 0 bases and J 7 bases, leaving 10 bases between the germline ends. This CDR3 has 13 residues. It was with random hexamers that roughly 0.45 to 1 ug RNA was reverse transcribed. Amplification of TCR beta CDR3 across 54 Vbeta and 13 Jbeta was performed with immunoSEQ multiplex PCR. Via MiXCR, TCRdb re-called the immunoSEQ multiplex PCR reads, giving one row per CDR3 protein. The sample consists of 75,000 to 95,000 distinct CDR3 sequences, over 75% of them appearing once.

The V and J genes are TRBV7-9 and TRBJ2-7; no reliable D call. The sequence was collected from a human donor with multiple sclerosis. Material for sequencing was CD8+ T cells from PBMCs. The CDR3 region is CASSLAPVGEQYF. The DNA for the CDR3 is TGTGCCAGCAGCTTAGCTCCCGTGGGGGAGCAGTACTTC.